Listed below are T cell receptor beta chains from one sample, sequenced in a study of response to subunit inactivated influenza vaccine. Each CDR3 protein gets one entry after TCRdb re-called the RT-PCR reads with MiXCR. The data contain 560,000 or so distinct CDR3 sequences, 7.6% of them seen just once; the ten biggest clones take up 10% to 15%. The source material was PBMCs from blood, sampled roughly 24 months after vaccination. The receptor set was obtained from a man between 50 and 70 years old who received an inactivated influenza vaccine. CDR3s include the opening cysteine and the closing phenylalanine or tryptophan. A D gene is named only where the DNA matches it firmly. Rows give clone size only sometimes, using once, few, many, or a class for an expanded clone.

.,.,TRBJ2-7,TRBV5-1,TGCGCCAGCAGCTTGGTCGGGACCGAGGGCTACGAGCAGTACTTC,CASSLVGTEGYEQYF
.,.,TRBJ2-7,TRBV20-1,TGCAGTGCTAGAGACCGACATCACTACGAGCAGTACTTC,CSARDRHHYEQYF
many,.,TRBJ2-3,TRBV24-1,TGTGCCACCAGTGATTCGCGCTTGCGCACAGATACGCAGTATTTT,CATSDSRLRTDTQYF
few,TRBD2,TRBJ2-5,TRBV3-1,TGTGCCAGCAGCCAAGCCGGACTAGATATGGGGACCCAGTACTTC,CASSQAGLDMGTQYF
few,.,TRBJ2-4,TRBV7-9,TGTGCCAGCAGCTTAGCGGAGAGGGGGAACATTCAGTACTTC,CASSLAERGNIQYF
.,.,TRBJ2-3,TRBV5-6,TGTGCCAGCAGCTTGTACAGGCTTATCACAGATACGCAGTATTTT,CASSLYRLITDTQYF
many,.,TRBJ1-5,TRBV19,TGTGCCAGCGACCGGAGGGTAGTGGTTAGCAATCAGCCCCAGCATTTT,CASDRRVVVSNQPQHF
many,TRBD1,TRBJ2-1,TRBV6-5,TGTGCCAGCAGTTGGGGCAGGGGGCTTTACAATGAGCAGTTCTTC,CASSWGRGLYNEQFF
few,TRBD1,TRBJ2-7,TRBV27,TGTGCCAGCAGGGACAGGGGGTTCTCCTACGAGCAGTACTTC,CASRDRGFSYEQYF
many,TRBD1,TRBJ2-2,TRBV4-3,TGCGCCAGCAGCCAAGATTGGAACAGGGGAACCTTCACCGGGGAGCTGTTTTTT,CASSQDWNRGTFTGELFF
.,TRBD1,TRBJ2-7,TRBV20-1,TGCAGTGCTCACCACCTCCGGGACAGCAACTACGAGCAGTACTTC,CSAHHLRDSNYEQYF
few,.,TRBJ2-7,TRBV6-5,TGTGCCAGCAGTTACTCTGGGACTCTCTACGAGCAGTACTTC,CASSYSGTLYEQYF
.,.,TRBJ2-2,TRBV5-1,TGCGCCAGCACCGAGGGGGTTTCGATCGGGGAGCTGTTTTTT,CASTEGVSIGELFF
.,.,TRBJ2-2,TRBV20-1,TGCAGTGCTAGAGATCAGGGACGGGGTCGGACCGGGGAGCTGTTTTTT,CSARDQGRGRTGELFF
few,.,TRBJ2-2,TRBV5-5,TGTGCCAGCAGCTGGGGCCGGGACTTGAACACCGGGGAGCTGTTTTTT,CASSWGRDLNTGELFF
few,.,TRBJ2-1,TRBV9,TGTGCCAGCAGCATATCCCCTCACAATGAGCAGTTCTTC,CASSISPHNEQFF
many,.,TRBJ2-5,TRBV27,TGTGCCAGCGTCATTGGTCGACAGGGAGGGGAGACCCAGTACTTC,CASVIGRQGGETQYF
.,TRBD1,TRBJ2-2,TRBV28,TGTGCCAGCAGTAGACAGGGCCTCGCGAACACCGGGGAGCTGTTTTTT,CASSRQGLANTGELFF
.,TRBD2,TRBJ2-7,TRBV6-1,TGTGCCAGCAGTGCTAGCGTAGGGAGGGGCGAGCAGTACTTC,CASSASVGRGEQYF
few,TRBD2,TRBJ2-5,TRBV7-8,TGTGCCAGCAGCAAGCTTACGCTAGCGGGGACCCAAGAGACCCAGTACTTC,CASSKLTLAGTQETQYF
few,TRBD1,TRBJ2-2,TRBV2,TGTGCCAGCCTACCGACAGGGATACCCGGGGAGCTGTTTTTT,CASLPTGIPGELFF
.,.,TRBJ2-1,TRBV12-3/TRBV12-4,TGTGCCAGCAGTTCCCCAGGGGACAATGAGCAGTTCTTC,CASSSPGDNEQFF
many,.,TRBJ2-2,TRBV2,TGTGCCAGCAGTTCGACTAGATCCTACACCGGGGAGCTGTTTTTT,CASSSTRSYTGELFF
many,TRBD1,TRBJ2-2,TRBV5-1,TGCGCCAGCAGCCGGGACAGGTCGAACACCGGGGAGCTGTTTTTT,CASSRDRSNTGELFF
few,TRBD1,TRBJ2-7,TRBV11-2,TGTGCCAGCAGCCACGGACAGGGGCTCTACGAGCAGTACTTC,CASSHGQGLYEQYF
many,.,TRBJ2-1,TRBV6-2/TRBV6-3,TGTGCCAGCAGTTACTCACGAACCTACAATGAGCAGTTCTTC,CASSYSRTYNEQFF
many,TRBD2,TRBJ2-2,TRBV12-3/TRBV12-4,TGTGCCAGCTCCAGCAGCGGGGGGCGGGAGCTGTTTTTT,CASSSSGGRELFF
.,.,TRBJ1-5,TRBV10-3,TGTGCCATCAGTGAGTCGGACAGCACAAATCAGCCCCAGCATTTT,CAISESDSTNQPQHF